This T cell receptor beta chain was found in a study of Tregs in tolerant kidney transplant recipients. Findings and caveats of the study: Activated donor B cell expansion appeared to reveal the most relevant donor-specific TCRbeta repertoire. This study did not directly address biological reproducibility. Validation in larger populations is needed because few patients were studied.

CDR1 is MRHNA and CDR2 is SNTAGT in the germline V gene. The CDR3 is 15 amino acids. Trimming stripped 2 bases from V and 1 base from J, with 11 bases between. The assay was immunoSEQ multiplex PCR, and TCRdb's table has in-frame clones only and misses some. The table shows under 300,000 clones, with around 81% occurring only once. Points on this clone: The target antigen is unknown.

This TCR derives from a human donor in good health. The specimen was CD4+ T cells from blood. The J gene is TRBJ1-1, the V gene TRBV6-4, with D perhaps TRBD1 (6 bases). CDR3 bases: TGTGCCAGCAGTGACCCTATGGACAGGAACACTGAAGCTTTCTTT. Translated, it gives CASSDPMDRNTEAFF.